These 18 T cell receptor beta chains originate from one sample sequenced in a study of identical twins' blood T cells. TCRdb reanalysed the 5' RACE reads using MiXCR and keeps one entry per CDR3 protein. The sample contains a few hundred thousand distinct CDR3 sequences, more than 25% of which appear only once. The sequenced material came from PBMCs. These receptors were obtained from a woman aged 18-55 years in good health.

The CDR3 spells CAIGGLAGGDNEQFF. The DNA of the CDR3 is TGTGCCATCGGGGGGCTAGCGGGAGGGGACAATGAGCAGTTCTTC. V and J are TRBV10-3 and TRBJ2-1, with 12 bases lining up with TRBD2. CDR1 and CDR2 from the germline V gene are ENHRY and SYGVKD. This CDR3 has 15 amino acids. The trim removed 8 bases at V and 5 bases at J, leaving 7 bases unmatched.

V is TRBV12-3 or TRBV12-4 and J is TRBJ2-2; D tentatively fits TRBD1 or TRBD2 (6 bases each). The CDR3 contains 14 residues. V was clipped by 7 bases and J by 2 bases, with 11 bases between them. CDR3 sequence: CASNAGTNTGELFF. CDR3 coding DNA: TGTGCCAGCAATGCGGGGACAAACACCGGGGAGCTGTTTTTT.

As to this clonotype: At one end, the junction sequence differs from germline, possibly due to a read error. The chain carries TRBV20-1 and TRBJ1-6; D is uncertain. Looked up from germline, CDR1 is DFQATT and CDR2 is SNEGSKA (reference sequence). This CDR3 is built from 14 residues. CDR3 DNA sequence: TGCAGTGCTGGAGAGGACGGGTATAATTCACCCCTCCACTTT. It translates to CSAGEDGYNSPLHF.

This clonotype was seen just once. J is TRBJ2-2 and V is TRBV10-1; no reliable D call. CDR1 and CDR2 (germline): WNHNN, SYGVQD (reference sequence). The ends were cut back, 3 bases at V and 4 bases at J, with 21 bases in the middle. The CDR3 totals 18 residues. The CDR3 here is CASSEVKGTQIGTGELFF. Here the CDR3 DNA reads TGCGCCAGCAGTGAAGTGAAGGGTACCCAAATTGGCACCGGGGAGCTGTTTTTT.

This clonotype has a handful of counts. The genes are TRBV19 and TRBJ1-1, with no clear D. This CDR3 has 13 amino acids. Germline V CDR1 and CDR2: LNHDA, SQIVND (reference sequence). V lost 4 bases and J 3 bases, leaving 9 bases between the germline ends. CDR3 nucleotide sequence: TGTGCCAGTAGTAACGGCGCTTACACTGAAGCTTTCTTT. Protein: CASSNGAYTEAFF.

This chain joins TRBV7-9 and TRBJ1-2; D remains ambiguous. The V end was cut by 5 bases, the J end by 0 bases, with 13 bases between. This CDR3 is 15 amino acids long. Germline lookup yields CDR1 SEHNR and CDR2 FQNEAQ (reference sequence). The CDR3 spells CASSRIDGTNYGYTF. The CDR3 bases are TGTGCCAGCAGCCGAATTGACGGCACTAACTATGGCTACACCTTC.

The chain has TRBV9 and TRBJ1-1, with D possibly TRBD1 on 6 matching bases. The CDR3 length is 15 residues. The germline V gene encodes CDR1 SGDLS and CDR2 YYNGEE. With 3 bases removed from V and 1 base from J, the gap between germline ends came to 13 bases. DNA for the CDR3: TGTGCCAGCAGCGGGGGCCCGACAGGGAACACTGAAGCTTTCTTT. Amino acids: CASSGGPTGNTEAFF.

This clonotype showed up just a few times. The rearrangement joins TRBV2 to TRBJ1-1; the D is unclear. Germline loops: CDR1 SNHLY, CDR2 FYNNEI. The ends were cut back, 1 base at V and 5 bases at J, with 8 bases in the middle. CDR3 size: 13 residues. The CDR3 bases are TGTGCCAGCAGTGAAGGGGTTAAGACTGAAGCTTTCTTT. It yields the protein CASSEGVKTEAFF. The complete variable domain, with remaining parts taken from reference TRBV2 and TRBJ1-1, reads EPEVTQTPSHQVTQMGQEVILRCVPISNHLYFYWYRQILGQKVEFLVSFYNNEISEKSEIFDDQFSVERPDGSNFTLKIRSTKLEDSAMYFCASSEGVKTEAFFGQGTRLTVV.

This clonotype was detected many times. The chain recombines TRBV11-2 with TRBJ1-4, with D perhaps TRBD1 (5 bases). With 5 bases removed from V and 0 bases from J, the gap between germline ends came to 10 bases. The CDR3 length is 15 residues. Germline loops: CDR1 SGHAT, CDR2 FQNNGV. The DNA for the CDR3 is TGTGCCAGCAGCAAAACAGGAGCAACTAATGAAAAACTGTTTTTT. Protein: CASSKTGATNEKLFF. The full variable domain, completed using reference TRBV11-2 and TRBJ1-4, is EAGVAQSPRYKIIEKRQSVAFWCNPISGHATLYWYQQILGQGPKLLIQFQNNGVVDDSQLPKDRFSAERLKGVDSTLKIQPAKLEDSAVYLCASSKTGATNEKLFFGSGTQLSVL.

In this sample, this clonotype turned up many times. The V call is TRBV4-2, the J call TRBJ2-3; D is unresolved. Germline lookup yields CDR1 LGHNA and CDR2 YNFKEQ. Between the trimmed V and J ends, which lost 0 bases and 1 base, there was a span of 8 bases. CDR3 length equals 15 residues. The CDR3 nucleotides read TGTGCCAGCAGCCAAGATAAGGGTCGCACAGATACGCAGTATTTT. It yields the protein CASSQDKGRTDTQYF.

A remark on this clonotype: A much larger clone is a single base away; this may be a read error. The rearrangement joins TRBV11-2 to TRBJ1-1; D is unresolved. The CDR3 is made up of 13 amino acids. Germline V lookup: CDR1 SGHAT, CDR2 FQNNGV. V was shortened by 3 bases and J by 1 base, with 6 bases between the two germline ends. In DNA form, the CDR3 reads TGTGCCAGCAGCTTTACAGCGAACACTGAAGCTTTCTTT. Translation gives CASSFTANTEAFF.

The rearrangement joins TRBV29-1 to TRBJ2-5; 8 bases map to TRBD2. Germline lookup yields CDR1 SQVTM and CDR2 ANQGSEA. Unmatched junction bases numbered 5, after V lost 4 bases and J lost 4 bases. The CDR3 is 13 amino acids. CDR3 amino acids: CSVGAGTRETQYF. Written as DNA, the CDR3 is TGCAGCGTTGGTGCCGGGACTAGAGAGACCCAGTACTTC.

This clonotype occurred a few times. V and J are TRBV4-3 and TRBJ1-4, with D hard to call. Deletions cut 0 bases from V and 2 bases from J, with 10 bases between. Germline V gene lookup returns CDR1 LGHNA and CDR2 YSLEER. The CDR3 is made up of 16 amino acids. In DNA, the CDR3 is TGCGCCAGCAGCCAAGATTTAGGATTCACTAATGAAAAACTGTTTTTT. Translating gives CASSQDLGFTNEKLFF.

Worth noting for this clonotype: Its ends do not fully match the called genes, so a read error is possible. The chain carries TRBV10-3 and TRBJ2-6; no definite D call. The CDR3 is 15 residues long. Germline V lookup: CDR1 ENHRY, CDR2 SYGVKD. For the CDR3, the DNA is TGTGTCATCAGTGAATGGATCTCTGGGGCCAACGTCCTGACTTTC. Translated, it gives CVISEWISGANVLTF.

This chain links TRBV6-2 or TRBV6-3 with TRBJ1-3; tentatively, D is TRBD1 (5 bases). The CDR3 length is 15 residues. Between the trimmed V and J ends, which lost 10 bases and 0 bases, there was a span of 16 bases. Germline V CDR1 and CDR2: MNHEY, SVGEGT. CDR3 nucleotides: TGTGCCACTTGGGGCAGATCTCGCTCTGGAAACACCATATATTTT. It yields the protein CATWGRSRSGNTIYF.

The table lists this clonotype with a few counts. The chain joins TRBV2 to TRBJ1-5; possibly TRBD1 for D (5 bases). Germline CDR1 and CDR2: SNHLY and FYNNEI. This CDR3 spans 13 amino acids. Between the trimmed V and J ends, which lost 8 bases and 4 bases, there was a span of 12 bases. The CDR3 reads CASVQVPNQPQHF. The DNA of the CDR3 is TGTGCCAGCGTACAGGTGCCTAATCAGCCCCAGCATTTT.

This clonotype occurred a few times. This chain links TRBV19 with TRBJ2-1, with 8 bases lining up with TRBD2. Trimming took 6 bases from V and 1 from J; bases not matched to a gene: 5. This CDR3 spans 15 amino acids. Germline values: CDR1 LNHDA, CDR2 SQIVND (reference sequence). CDR3 nucleotide sequence: TGTGCCAGTAGCCCGGGACTAGGTTCCTACAATGAGCAGTTCTTC. Translating gives CASSPGLGSYNEQFF.

In this sample, this clonotype turned up a few times. The rearrangement links TRBV25-1 to TRBJ1-1; D unresolved. Germline CDR1 reads MGHDK; CDR2 reads SYGVNS. Trimming left V 3 bases short and J 1 base short, with 9 bases between. This CDR3 contains 14 residues. CDR3 coding DNA: TGTGCCAGCAGTGAGGGTACAAGGAACACTGAAGCTTTCTTT. This sequence encodes CASSEGTRNTEAFF.